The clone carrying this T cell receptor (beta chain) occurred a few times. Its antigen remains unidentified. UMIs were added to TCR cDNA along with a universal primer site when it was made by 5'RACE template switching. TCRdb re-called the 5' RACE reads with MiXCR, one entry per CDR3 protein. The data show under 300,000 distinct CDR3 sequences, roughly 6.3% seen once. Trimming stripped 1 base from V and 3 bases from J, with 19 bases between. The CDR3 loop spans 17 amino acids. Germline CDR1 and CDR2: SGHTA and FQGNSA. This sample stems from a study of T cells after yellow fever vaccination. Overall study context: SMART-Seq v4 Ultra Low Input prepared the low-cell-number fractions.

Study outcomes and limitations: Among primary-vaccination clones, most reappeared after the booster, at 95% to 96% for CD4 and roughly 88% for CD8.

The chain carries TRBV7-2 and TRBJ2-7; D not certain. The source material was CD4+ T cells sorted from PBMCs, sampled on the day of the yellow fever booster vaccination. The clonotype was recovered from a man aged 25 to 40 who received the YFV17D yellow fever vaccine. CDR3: CASSLGGPTSPNYEQYF. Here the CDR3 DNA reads TGTGCCAGCAGCTTAGGGGGTCCTACCTCACCTAACTACGAGCAGTACTTC.